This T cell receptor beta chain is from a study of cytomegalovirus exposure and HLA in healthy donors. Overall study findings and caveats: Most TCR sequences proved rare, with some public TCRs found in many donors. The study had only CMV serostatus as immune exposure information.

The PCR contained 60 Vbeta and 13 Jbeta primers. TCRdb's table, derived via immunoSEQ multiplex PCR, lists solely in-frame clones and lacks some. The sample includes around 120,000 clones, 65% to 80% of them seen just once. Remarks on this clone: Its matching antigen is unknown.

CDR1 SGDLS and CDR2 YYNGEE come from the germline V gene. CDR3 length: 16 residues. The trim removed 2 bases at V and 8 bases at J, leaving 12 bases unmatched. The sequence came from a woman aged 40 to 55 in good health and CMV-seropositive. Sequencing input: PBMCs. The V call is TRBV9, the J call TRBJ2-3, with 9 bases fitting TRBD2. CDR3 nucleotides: TGTGCCAGCAGCGTCACTGCGGGGGGGCTATTGAGTACGCAGTATTTT. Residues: CASSVTAGGLLSTQYF.